The 8 T cell receptor beta chains below were found in one sample sequenced in a study of T cells after yellow fever vaccination. Using its own MiXCR run on the 5' RACE reads, TCRdb lists one record per CDR3 protein. In the table there are 200,000 to 250,000 distinct CDR3 sequences, approximately 3% of which are singletons. This specimen consisted of CD4+ T cells sorted from PBMCs, obtained 10 days after the yellow fever booster vaccination. These receptors were taken from a man younger than 35 who received the YFV17D yellow fever vaccine.

This clonotype was counted at least ten times. The chain uses TRBV6-6 and TRBJ1-3, with 8 bases matching TRBD1. Germline assignment: CDR1 MNHNY and CDR2 SVGAGI (reference sequence). Trimming removed 2 bases from V and 2 bases from J; junction bases left unmatched: 5. This CDR3 region has 16 residues. CDR3 residues: CASSYMQGATGNTIYF. The CDR3 DNA reads as TGTGCCAGCAGTTACATGCAGGGGGCGACTGGAAACACCATATATTTT.

This clonotype has only a few counts. The chain joins TRBV5-6 to TRBJ1-4; D is perhaps TRBD1 (5 bases). Germline V CDR1 and CDR2: SGHDT, YYEEEE. This CDR3 has 13 amino acids. Trimming shortened V by 0 bases and J by 10 bases, and 10 bases separated the two germline ends. The DNA for the CDR3 is TGTGCCAGCAGCTTGGTGGGGGAGCGAAAACTGTTTTTT. Its protein is CASSLVGERKLFF. Based on the CDR3 plus reference TRBV5-6 and TRBJ1-4, the full variable domain is DAGVTQSPTHLIKTRGQQVTLRCSPKSGHDTVSWYQQALGQGPQFIFQYYEEEERQRGNFPDRFSGHQFPNYSSELNVNALLLGDSALYLCASSLVGERKLFFGSGTQLSVL.

This clonotype was detected many times. J is TRBJ2-1 and V is TRBV5-8, with D maybe TRBD2 (5 bases). V was pared by 4 bases and J by 2 bases, with 13 bases between. The CDR3 totals 15 residues. Germline V gene lookup returns CDR1 SGHTS and CDR2 YDEGEE. CDR3 region: CASSPGTSAYNEQFF. DNA for the CDR3: TGTGCCAGCAGCCCAGGTACTAGTGCCTACAATGAGCAGTTCTTC.

This clonotype was seen at least ten times. V usage is TRBV7-2 and J usage is TRBJ1-5; D perhaps matches TRBD1 (5 bases). Germline lookup yields CDR1 SGHTA and CDR2 FQGNSA. This CDR3 is 13 amino acids long. Trimming removed 8 bases from V and 4 bases from J, with 12 bases in between. The CDR3 coding sequence is TGTGCCAGCTCACCAGACAGAAATCAGCCCCAGCATTTT. It translates to CASSPDRNQPQHF. Full variable domain (missing parts from reference TRBV7-2 and TRBJ1-5): GAGVSQSPSNKVTEKGKDVELRCDPISGHTALYWYRQSLGQGLEFLIYFQGNSAPDKSGLPSDRFSAERTGGSVSTLTIQRTQQEDSAVYLCASSPDRNQPQHFGDGTRLSIL.

This clonotype has a count of ten or more. This sequence joins TRBV5-1 and TRBJ1-1; TRBD1 is a possible D gene (6 bases). V was cut by 3 bases and J by 0 bases, with 12 bases left in between. The CDR3 extends over 15 amino acids. CDR1 and CDR2 (germline): SGHRS, YFSETQ. The CDR3 here is CASSSQGAMNTEAFF. Written as DNA, the CDR3 is TGCGCCAGCAGCTCACAGGGAGCAATGAACACTGAAGCTTTCTTT.

The chain employs TRBV5-4 and TRBJ2-3; maybe TRBD1 (5 bases). The CDR3 sequence is 14 residues long. Germline lookup yields CDR1 SGHNT and CDR2 YYREEE (reference sequence). With 0 bases removed from V and 2 bases from J, the gap between germline ends came to 7 bases. This CDR3 reads CASSLGGHTDTQYF. In DNA form, the CDR3 reads TGTGCCAGCAGCTTGGGGGGCCACACAGATACGCAGTATTTT.

This clonotype was found many times. V and J are TRBV5-1 and TRBJ2-3; unclear D gene. Germline loops: CDR1 SGHRS, CDR2 YFSETQ. V was clipped by 1 base and J by 4 bases, with 4 bases between them. This CDR3 comprises 12 residues. The chain's CDR3 is CASSLLSDTQYF. Written as DNA, the CDR3 is TGCGCCAGCAGCTTGTTGTCAGATACGCAGTATTTT.

This clonotype was found many times. The chain employs TRBV5-1 and TRBJ2-6; a possible D gene is TRBD1 (6 bases). The CDR3 is 18 residues long. Germline assignment: CDR1 SGHRS and CDR2 YFSETQ. V was trimmed by 3 bases and J by 3 bases, leaving 19 bases between them. The CDR3: CASSSADSRGRGANVLTF. In DNA, the CDR3 is TGCGCCAGCAGCTCAGCTGACTCCAGGGGTCGTGGGGCCAACGTCCTGACTTTC.